The rows below give T cell receptor beta chains drawn from one sample of a study of blood T cells in healthy people across ages. TCRdb reanalysed the 5' RACE reads using MiXCR and keeps one entry per CDR3 protein. The table has roughly 1,800,000 distinct CDR3 sequences, around 50% seen once. The sample consisted of blood. These receptors were taken from a woman between 40 and 50 years old in good health. Each CDR3 is given with its conserved first and last residue. The order of the fields is J gene, V gene, clone size, D gene, CDR3 DNA, CDR3 protein. D genes are given only for firm matches. Some rows have no size entry. The others give once, few or many, or a class for an expanded clone.

j_gene: TRBJ2-7
v_gene: TRBV20-1
abundance: .
d_gene: TRBD1
CDR3nt: TGCAGTGCTAGAGATTGGGCCCCCACCGGGGACAGGGTAACCTACGAGCAGTACTTC
CDR3aa: CSARDWAPTGDRVTYEQYF

j_gene: TRBJ2-7
v_gene: TRBV27
abundance: .
d_gene: TRBD1
CDR3nt: TGTGCCAGCAGACTTACAGGGGGCTGGGGCGAGCAGTACTTC
CDR3aa: CASRLTGGWGEQYF

j_gene: TRBJ2-7
v_gene: TRBV29-1
abundance: many
d_gene: .
CDR3nt: TGCAGCGTTGAAACAGGACAGACCTACAATGAGCAGTACTTC
CDR3aa: CSVETGQTYNEQYF

j_gene: TRBJ2-1
v_gene: TRBV9
abundance: once
d_gene: .
CDR3nt: TGTGCCAGCGGCGCCGTAGCTACCCACAATGAGCAGTTCTTC
CDR3aa: CASGAVATHNEQFF

j_gene: TRBJ2-7
v_gene: TRBV11-2
abundance: few
d_gene: .
CDR3nt: TGTGCCAGCAGCTTGGACAGCCCGCAGTACTTC
CDR3aa: CASSLDSPQYF

j_gene: TRBJ1-5
v_gene: TRBV20-1
abundance: .
d_gene: TRBD1
CDR3nt: TGCAGTGCTAAGCGGACAGGGTTTCAGCCCCAGCATTTT
CDR3aa: CSAKRTGFQPQHF

j_gene: TRBJ1-2
v_gene: TRBV20-1
abundance: once
d_gene: .
CDR3nt: TGCAGTGCTAGTACGCAGGGGACCCTAGGCTACACCTTC
CDR3aa: CSASTQGTLGYTF

j_gene: TRBJ1-2
v_gene: TRBV5-5
abundance: .
d_gene: .
CDR3nt: TGTGCCAGCAGCGGGCCGGCCTATGGCTACACCTTC
CDR3aa: CASSGPAYGYTF

j_gene: TRBJ2-4
v_gene: TRBV27
abundance: .
d_gene: .
CDR3nt: TGTGCCAGCGCCTCGTTTCAGGGAAGCCAAAACATTCAGTACTTC
CDR3aa: CASASFQGSQNIQYF

j_gene: TRBJ2-5
v_gene: TRBV2
abundance: .
d_gene: .
CDR3nt: TGTGCCAGCAGTGAAGAGGGGGGAGAGACCCAGTACTTC
CDR3aa: CASSEEGGETQYF

j_gene: TRBJ1-1
v_gene: TRBV6-5
abundance: few
d_gene: .
CDR3nt: TGTGCCAGCAGTTACTCGATAGGGCCCTACACTGAAGCTTTCTTT
CDR3aa: CASSYSIGPYTEAFF

j_gene: TRBJ1-4
v_gene: TRBV20-1
abundance: .
d_gene: TRBD1
CDR3nt: TGCAGTGCTAGAGATTCCGCAGGGGGTGAAAAACTGTTTTTT
CDR3aa: CSARDSAGGEKLFF

j_gene: TRBJ2-1
v_gene: TRBV24-1
abundance: .
d_gene: .
CDR3nt: TGTGCCACCAGTGATCGGGGACCCACGTTCTTC
CDR3aa: CATSDRGPTFF

j_gene: TRBJ2-1
v_gene: TRBV27
abundance: .
d_gene: TRBD2
CDR3nt: TGTGCCAGCAGTCCAGCGGGGGGGCTTTCTGAGCAGTTCTTC
CDR3aa: CASSPAGGLSEQFF

j_gene: TRBJ2-1
v_gene: TRBV20-1
abundance: .
d_gene: TRBD2
CDR3nt: TGCAGTGCTAGCCCTTTAGCGGGGGGGCCGAATGAGCAGTTCTTC
CDR3aa: CSASPLAGGPNEQFF

j_gene: TRBJ2-7
v_gene: TRBV5-1
abundance: .
d_gene: .
CDR3nt: TGCGCCAGCAGCTTGCGGGGCCAGGGAGAGCAGTACTTC
CDR3aa: CASSLRGQGEQYF

j_gene: TRBJ1-2
v_gene: TRBV9
abundance: .
d_gene: .
CDR3nt: TGTGCCACCGAACCGAGCTATGGCTACACCTTC
CDR3aa: CATEPSYGYTF

j_gene: TRBJ1-1
v_gene: TRBV6-2/TRBV6-3
abundance: .
d_gene: .
CDR3nt: TGTGCCAGCAGTTACGCGGTAGTCAGGAACCCGAACACTGAAGCTTTCTTT
CDR3aa: CASSYAVVRNPNTEAFF

j_gene: TRBJ1-1
v_gene: TRBV6-2/TRBV6-3
abundance: .
d_gene: .
CDR3nt: TGTGCCAGCAGTTACGGGGGCAGGGCACTGTTGGGAGCTTTCTTT
CDR3aa: CASSYGGRALLGAFF

j_gene: TRBJ2-4
v_gene: TRBV4-1
abundance: .
d_gene: .
CDR3nt: TGCGCCAGCAGCCAAGACCCCGGGTCTGGCAAAAACATTCAGTACTTC
CDR3aa: CASSQDPGSGKNIQYF

j_gene: TRBJ2-3
v_gene: TRBV24-1
abundance: .
d_gene: TRBD2
CDR3nt: TGTGCCACCAGTGATTGGGGGGGCGGGCTAGCGGGGAGACCAGCTAGCACAGATACGCAGTATTTT
CDR3aa: CATSDWGGGLAGRPASTDTQYF

j_gene: TRBJ2-7
v_gene: TRBV6-2/TRBV6-3
abundance: .
d_gene: TRBD1
CDR3nt: TGTGCCAGCAGTTCGGGACAGGGGGCTTTGGTGTACGAGCAGTACTTC
CDR3aa: CASSSGQGALVYEQYF

j_gene: TRBJ2-7
v_gene: TRBV5-1
abundance: few
d_gene: TRBD2
CDR3nt: TGCGCCAGCAGCTCCCGGGTTGACGGGGGGGCCTACGAGCAGTACTTC
CDR3aa: CASSSRVDGGAYEQYF

j_gene: TRBJ2-7
v_gene: TRBV10-2
abundance: .
d_gene: TRBD2
CDR3nt: TGCGCCAGCAGGGGACTAGCGTGGTACGAGCAGTACTTC
CDR3aa: CASRGLAWYEQYF

j_gene: TRBJ2-7
v_gene: TRBV7-2
abundance: .
d_gene: .
CDR3nt: TGTGCCAGCTCCCCCGGCTACAATGAGCAGTACTTC
CDR3aa: CASSPGYNEQYF

j_gene: TRBJ2-5
v_gene: TRBV5-1
abundance: .
d_gene: .
CDR3nt: TGCGCCAGCAGCTGGACTTTTCAAGAGACCCAGTACTTC
CDR3aa: CASSWTFQETQYF

j_gene: TRBJ2-7
v_gene: TRBV20-1
abundance: few
d_gene: .
CDR3nt: TGCAGTGCTAAGGCGACAGAGAGCTCCTACGAGCAGTACTTC
CDR3aa: CSAKATESSYEQYF

j_gene: TRBJ2-3
v_gene: TRBV29-1
abundance: .
d_gene: .
CDR3nt: TGCAGCGTTGATCTGGCTACAGATACGCAGTATTTT
CDR3aa: CSVDLATDTQYF

j_gene: TRBJ2-7
v_gene: TRBV7-9
abundance: .
d_gene: TRBD1
CDR3nt: TGTGCCTGCAGCTCCAGGACAGGGACGAACTACGAGCAGTACTTC
CDR3aa: CACSSRTGTNYEQYF

j_gene: TRBJ2-1
v_gene: TRBV7-9
abundance: .
d_gene: .
CDR3nt: TGTGCCAGCAGCCCTACTGGAAAGGGATACTACAATGAGCAGTTCTTC
CDR3aa: CASSPTGKGYYNEQFF

j_gene: TRBJ2-5
v_gene: TRBV4-1
abundance: once
d_gene: TRBD1
CDR3nt: TGCGCCAGCAGCCTCCCCATGGACAGGGAAGGCAATGAGCAGTACTTC
CDR3aa: CASSLPMDREGNEQYF

j_gene: TRBJ1-2
v_gene: TRBV12-3/TRBV12-4
abundance: few
d_gene: .
CDR3nt: TGTGCCAGCACCCGAGAGCGGGCTGACTATGGCTACACCTTC
CDR3aa: CASTRERADYGYTF

j_gene: TRBJ2-7
v_gene: TRBV29-1
abundance: few
d_gene: TRBD1
CDR3nt: TGCAGCGTTGCGGGGGGACAGGGCAGTGTTTACGAGCAGTACTTC
CDR3aa: CSVAGGQGSVYEQYF

j_gene: TRBJ2-3
v_gene: TRBV14
abundance: .
d_gene: TRBD2
CDR3nt: TGTGCCAGCAGCCAAGACCTCGGACTAGCGCTCCCTACTACGCAGTATTTT
CDR3aa: CASSQDLGLALPTTQYF

j_gene: TRBJ2-7
v_gene: TRBV12-3/TRBV12-4
abundance: .
d_gene: .
CDR3nt: TGTGCCAGCAGTTTCGGGGCTTTAGGCTACGAGCAGTACTTC
CDR3aa: CASSFGALGYEQYF

j_gene: TRBJ2-5
v_gene: TRBV7-9
abundance: few
d_gene: .
CDR3nt: TGTGCCAGCAGCGACACAGTGTACCAAGAGACCCAGTACTTC
CDR3aa: CASSDTVYQETQYF

j_gene: TRBJ1-6
v_gene: TRBV7-9
abundance: .
d_gene: .
CDR3nt: TGTGCCAGCAGCTTAGACAAACGCTCCTATAATTCACCCCTCCACTTT
CDR3aa: CASSLDKRSYNSPLHF

j_gene: TRBJ2-5
v_gene: TRBV20-1
abundance: .
d_gene: TRBD1
CDR3nt: TGCAGTGATAGAGATGTCGGGACAGTCCTGAAGACCCAGTACTTC
CDR3aa: CSDRDVGTVLKTQYF

j_gene: TRBJ1-2
v_gene: TRBV4-3
abundance: few
d_gene: .
CDR3nt: TGCGCCAGCAGCCAAGATAGCGGGGTGGGCGGCTACACCTTC
CDR3aa: CASSQDSGVGGYTF

j_gene: TRBJ2-1
v_gene: TRBV20-1
abundance: .
d_gene: TRBD2
CDR3nt: TGCAGTGCTGGGGGAGGGCGCGGGGTATCCTACAATGAGCAGTTCTTC
CDR3aa: CSAGGGRGVSYNEQFF

j_gene: TRBJ2-5
v_gene: TRBV5-1
abundance: .
d_gene: TRBD2
CDR3nt: TGCGCCAGCAGCTTGGAGGTAGCGGGGGTTACCCAGTACTTC
CDR3aa: CASSLEVAGVTQYF

j_gene: TRBJ1-1
v_gene: TRBV5-1
abundance: .
d_gene: TRBD1
CDR3nt: TGCGCCAGCAGCCAGGGGGACGTGAGGAACACTGAAGCTTTCTTT
CDR3aa: CASSQGDVRNTEAFF

j_gene: TRBJ2-2
v_gene: TRBV7-9
abundance: .
d_gene: TRBD1
CDR3nt: TGTGCCAGCAGCTTACCCGACAGGGGTAACACCGGGGAGCTGTTTTTT
CDR3aa: CASSLPDRGNTGELFF

j_gene: TRBJ2-7
v_gene: TRBV6-2/TRBV6-3
abundance: few
d_gene: .
CDR3nt: TGTGCCAGCAGTAGGCGGGACAGAGTAAACTACGAGCAGTACTTC
CDR3aa: CASSRRDRVNYEQYF

j_gene: TRBJ2-7
v_gene: TRBV27
abundance: .
d_gene: .
CDR3nt: TGTGCCAGCAGTTTTGAGGGAAGCGAGCAGTACTTC
CDR3aa: CASSFEGSEQYF